The entry below describes one T cell receptor (beta chain). Its antigen is not identified. Stated treatment: oral pan-JAK inhibitor, 5-10 mg twice daily. This entry belongs to a study of CD8+ T cells in alopecia areata. Broader study findings: Higher clonality and more expanded CD8+ clones appeared in lesional than normal scalp.

TCR sequencing used cDNA made by reverse transcription of extracted RNA. Some clones are missing from TCRdb's copy, which holds only in-frame ones; the method was immunoSEQ multiplex PCR. This sample has around 120,000 clones, with roughly 57% found just once. V was cut by 7 bases and J by 7 bases, with 16 bases left in between. The CDR3 runs 13 residues. CDR1 is SNHLY, CDR2 FYNNEI, per germline. The sequenced sample was CD4+ T cells sorted from blood, obtained at week 4, from a patient treated with tofacitinib. The clonotype originates from a human donor with alopecia areata. This sequence joins TRBV2 and TRBJ1-2; D not certain. The CDR3 region is CASTQTQEIGYTF. CDR3 in DNA: TGTGCCAGCACTCAGACCCAGGAAATTGGCTACACCTTC.